This entry is about one T cell receptor (beta chain). The antigen is unknown. Study observations and caveats: Tumor Treg TCRs overlapped most with tumor naive CD4+ cells. Tumor memory CD4+ T cell TCR gene usage clustered with blood and lymph node memory CD4+ cells and lymph node naive CD4+ cells.

The sorted Tregs were CD4+CD25+CD127-/low cells. V was clipped by 11 bases and J by 5 bases; unmatched bases: 25. This CDR3 spans 18 amino acids. Germline V gene sequence: CDR1 MGHRA, CDR2 YSYEKL. Full-length variable regions came from constant-region reverse primers plus semi-nested Nested Universal Primer A PCR. TCRdb reprocessed the 5' RACE reads with MiXCR, giving one entry per CDR3 protein. The data contain 52,000 or so distinct CDR3 sequences, more than 20% of them singletons. What was sequenced was tumor-infiltrating Tregs sorted from the breast tumor. The sequence was collected from a female donor with breast cancer. This chain connects TRBV4-1 to TRBJ2-5; 8 positions agree with TRBD1. For the CDR3, the DNA is TGCGCCGGCGGCCAAGCAACCCTCGGGACAGGAGACCGGGAGACCCAGTACTTC. Translating it yields CAGGQATLGTGDRETQYF.